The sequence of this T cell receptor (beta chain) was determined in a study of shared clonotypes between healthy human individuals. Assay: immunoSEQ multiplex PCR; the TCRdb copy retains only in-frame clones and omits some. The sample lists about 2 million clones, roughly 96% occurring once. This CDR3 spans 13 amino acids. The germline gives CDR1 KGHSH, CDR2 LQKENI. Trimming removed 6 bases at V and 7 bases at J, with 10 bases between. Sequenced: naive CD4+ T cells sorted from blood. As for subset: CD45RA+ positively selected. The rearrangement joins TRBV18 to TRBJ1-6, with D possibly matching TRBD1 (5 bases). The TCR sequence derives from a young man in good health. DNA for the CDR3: TGTGCCAGCTCCAGGGTGCGCAATTCACCCCTCCACTTT. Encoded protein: CASSRVRNSPLHF.